The 6 T cell receptor beta chains below all came from one sample that was sequenced in a study of T cells in localized non-small cell lung cancer. TCRdb's table, derived via immunoSEQ multiplex PCR, lists solely in-frame clones and lacks some. Of approximately 89,000 clones listed, less than 85% are singletons. Source: PBMCs, taken before any cancer treatment. Receptors were obtained from a man between 40 and 69 years old with stage II squamous cell lung carcinoma.

The chain combines TRBV5-6 with TRBJ2-7; D is unresolved. V was pared by 3 bases and J by 4 bases, with 11 bases between. Germline CDR1 SGHDT, CDR2 YYEEEE. This CDR3 region has 13 residues. The DNA for the CDR3 is TGTGCCAGCAGCTCAACGTCCATATACGAGCAGTACTTC. This sequence encodes CASSSTSIYEQYF.

This sequence joins TRBV5-4 and TRBJ1-2, with a possible D match to TRBD1 (6 bases). CDR3 size: 14 residues. Germline V lookup: CDR1 SGHNT, CDR2 YYREEE (reference sequence). Trimming took 4 bases from V and 8 from J, leaving 18 bases between them. The CDR3 region is CASSLQGTAAGYTF. The CDR3 DNA sequence: TGTGCCAGCAGCCTACAGGGTACGGCGGCGGGCTACACCTTC.

This clone came up once. CDR3 in amino acids: CASSAARGGAGEQFF. CDR3 nucleotides: TGTGCCAGCAGCGCGGCGCGCGGGGGGGCCGGTGAGCAGTTCTTC. The rearrangement joins TRBV7-8 to TRBJ2-1, with 9 bases fitting TRBD2. This CDR3 has 15 amino acids. Germline CDR1 SGHVS, CDR2 FQNEAQ. Unmatched junction bases numbered 11, after V lost 5 bases and J lost 9 bases.

V is TRBV7-2 and J is TRBJ1-3; weak D call: TRBD1 (5 bases). The germline V gene has CDR1 SGHTA and CDR2 FQGNSA. CDR3 size: 14 residues. V was cut by 5 bases and J by 1 base, with 9 bases left in between. CDR3 loop: CASSVGVSGNTIYF. In nucleotides, the CDR3 is TGTGCCAGCAGCGTGGGGGTATCTGGAAACACCATATATTTT.

This clone has a handful of counts. This chain joins TRBV19 and TRBJ1-6; the D gene is possibly TRBD1 (5 bases). The CDR3 is 13 amino acids. Germline CDR1 reads LNHDA; CDR2 reads SQIVND (reference sequence). V was shortened by 10 bases and J by 5 bases, with 12 bases between the two germline ends. The CDR3: CAISDRDNSPLHF. CDR3 sequence (DNA): TGTGCCATCTCCGACAGAGATAATTCACCCCTCCACTTT.

The chain is built from TRBV7-2 and TRBJ2-3; no firm D call. V lost 1 base and J lost 2, with 10 bases in between. CDR1 is SGHTA, CDR2 FQGNSA, per germline. The CDR3 runs to 15 residues. CDR3 sequence: CASSLGGRPTDTQYF. DNA of the CDR3: TGTGCCAGCAGCTTAGGGGGAAGGCCCACAGATACGCAGTATTTT.